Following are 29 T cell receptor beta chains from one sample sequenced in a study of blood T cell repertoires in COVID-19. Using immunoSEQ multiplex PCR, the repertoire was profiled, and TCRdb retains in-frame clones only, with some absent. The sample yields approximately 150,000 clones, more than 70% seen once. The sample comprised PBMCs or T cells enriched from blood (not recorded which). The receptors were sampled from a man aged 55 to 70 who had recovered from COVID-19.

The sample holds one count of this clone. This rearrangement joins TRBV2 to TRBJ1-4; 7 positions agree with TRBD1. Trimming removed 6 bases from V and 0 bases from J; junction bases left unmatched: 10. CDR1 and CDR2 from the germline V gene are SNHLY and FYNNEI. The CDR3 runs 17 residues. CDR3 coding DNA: TGTGCCAGCAGAGACGACAGGGACATCACAACTAATGAAAAACTGTTTTTT. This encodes CASRDDRDITTNEKLFF.

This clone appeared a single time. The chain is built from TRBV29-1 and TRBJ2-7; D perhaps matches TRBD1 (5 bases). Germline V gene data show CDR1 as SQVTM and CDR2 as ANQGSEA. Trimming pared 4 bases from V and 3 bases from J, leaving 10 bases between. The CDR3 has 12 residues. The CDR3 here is CSVGDSDYEQYF. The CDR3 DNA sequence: TGCAGCGTTGGAGACAGCGACTACGAGCAGTACTTC.

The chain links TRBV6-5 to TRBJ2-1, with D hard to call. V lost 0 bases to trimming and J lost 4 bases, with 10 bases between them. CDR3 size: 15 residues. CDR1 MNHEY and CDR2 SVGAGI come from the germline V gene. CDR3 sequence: CASSYSSRNYNEQFF. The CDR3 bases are TGTGCCAGCAGTTACTCTTCCAGGAATTACAATGAGCAGTTCTTC.

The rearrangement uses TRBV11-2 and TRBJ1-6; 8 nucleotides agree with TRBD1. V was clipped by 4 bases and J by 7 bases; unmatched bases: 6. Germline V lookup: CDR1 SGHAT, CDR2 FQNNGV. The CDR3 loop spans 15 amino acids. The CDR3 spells CASSSVRTGNSPLHF. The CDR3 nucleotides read TGTGCCAGCAGCTCGGTACGGACAGGGAATTCACCCCTCCACTTT.

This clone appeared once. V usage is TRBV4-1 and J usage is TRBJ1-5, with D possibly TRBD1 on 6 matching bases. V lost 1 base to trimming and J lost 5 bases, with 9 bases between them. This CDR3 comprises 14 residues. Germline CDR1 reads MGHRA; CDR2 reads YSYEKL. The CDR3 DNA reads TGCGCCAGCAGCCAAGCGTCAGGGGATCAGCCCCAGCATTTT. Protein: CASSQASGDQPQHF.

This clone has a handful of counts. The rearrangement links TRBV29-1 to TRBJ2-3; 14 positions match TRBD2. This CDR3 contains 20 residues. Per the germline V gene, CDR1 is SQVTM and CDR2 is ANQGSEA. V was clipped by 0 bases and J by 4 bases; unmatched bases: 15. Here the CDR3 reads CSVEDHRSPGLAGEADTQYF. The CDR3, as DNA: TGCAGCGTTGAAGACCATAGAAGCCCGGGACTAGCGGGAGAAGCAGATACGCAGTATTTT.

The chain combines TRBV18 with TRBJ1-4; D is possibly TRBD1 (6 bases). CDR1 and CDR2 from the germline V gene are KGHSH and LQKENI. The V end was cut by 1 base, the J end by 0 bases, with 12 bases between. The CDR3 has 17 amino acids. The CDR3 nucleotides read TGTGCCAGCTCACCACGAGGCAGGGGAACAACTAATGAAAAACTGTTTTTT. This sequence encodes CASSPRGRGTTNEKLFF.

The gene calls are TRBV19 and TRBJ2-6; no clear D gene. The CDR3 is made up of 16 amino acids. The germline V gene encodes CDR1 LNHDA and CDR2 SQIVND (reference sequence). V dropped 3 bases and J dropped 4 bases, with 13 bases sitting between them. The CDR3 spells CASSIPQRVGANVLTF. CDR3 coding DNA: TGTGCCAGTAGTATCCCACAACGGGTCGGGGCCAACGTCCTGACTTTC.

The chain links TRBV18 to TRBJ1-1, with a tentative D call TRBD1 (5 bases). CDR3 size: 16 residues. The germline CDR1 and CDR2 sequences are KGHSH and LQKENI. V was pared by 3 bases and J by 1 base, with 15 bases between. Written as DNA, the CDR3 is TGTGCCAGCTCACCCTTTTCCGGGGGGGGGAACACTGAAGCTTTCTTT. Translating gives CASSPFSGGGNTEAFF.

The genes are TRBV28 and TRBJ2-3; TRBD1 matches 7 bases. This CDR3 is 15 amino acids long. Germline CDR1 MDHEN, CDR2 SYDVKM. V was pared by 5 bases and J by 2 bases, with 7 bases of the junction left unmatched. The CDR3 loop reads CASSTRTGFTDTQYF. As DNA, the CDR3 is TGTGCCAGCAGTACCCGGACAGGTTTCACAGATACGCAGTATTTT.

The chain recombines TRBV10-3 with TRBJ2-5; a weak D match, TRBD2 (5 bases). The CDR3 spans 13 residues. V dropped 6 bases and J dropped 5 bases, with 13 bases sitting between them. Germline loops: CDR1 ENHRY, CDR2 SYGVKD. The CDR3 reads CAISVREGETQYF. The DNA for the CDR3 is TGTGCCATCAGCGTTCGGGAAGGGGAGACCCAGTACTTC.

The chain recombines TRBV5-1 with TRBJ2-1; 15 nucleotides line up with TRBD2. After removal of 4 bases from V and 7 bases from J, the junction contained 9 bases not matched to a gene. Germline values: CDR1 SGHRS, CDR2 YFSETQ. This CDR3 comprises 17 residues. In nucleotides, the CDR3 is TGCGCCAGCAGCCGGACTAGCGGGAGGGCCGAGAGGAATGAGCAGTTCTTC. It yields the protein CASSRTSGRAERNEQFF.

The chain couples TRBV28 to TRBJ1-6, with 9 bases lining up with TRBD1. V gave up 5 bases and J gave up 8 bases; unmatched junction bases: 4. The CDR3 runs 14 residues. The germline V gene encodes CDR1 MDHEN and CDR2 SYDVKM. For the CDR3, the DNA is TGTGCCAGCAGTCCCGGGACAGGGTATTCACCCCTCCACTTT. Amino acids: CASSPGTGYSPLHF.

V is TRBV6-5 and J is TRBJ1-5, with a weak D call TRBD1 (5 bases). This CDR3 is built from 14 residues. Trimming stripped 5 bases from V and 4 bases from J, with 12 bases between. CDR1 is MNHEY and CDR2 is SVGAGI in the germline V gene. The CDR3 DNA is TGTGCCAGCAGTCCTCGGACAAGTAATCAGCCCCAGCATTTT. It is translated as CASSPRTSNQPQHF.

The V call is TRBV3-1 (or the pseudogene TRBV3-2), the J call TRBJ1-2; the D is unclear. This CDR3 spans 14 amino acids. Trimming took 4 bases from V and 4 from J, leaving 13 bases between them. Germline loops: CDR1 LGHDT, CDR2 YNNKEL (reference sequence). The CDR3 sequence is CASSLYRPPYGYTF. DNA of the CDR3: TGTGCCAGCAGCCTCTATCGTCCACCCTATGGCTACACCTTC.

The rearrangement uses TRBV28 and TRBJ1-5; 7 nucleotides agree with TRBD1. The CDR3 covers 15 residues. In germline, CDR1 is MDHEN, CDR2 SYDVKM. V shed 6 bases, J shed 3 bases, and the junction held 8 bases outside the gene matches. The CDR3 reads CASRPRTGYNQPQHF. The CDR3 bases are TGTGCCAGCAGACCTCGGACAGGATACAATCAGCCCCAGCATTTT.

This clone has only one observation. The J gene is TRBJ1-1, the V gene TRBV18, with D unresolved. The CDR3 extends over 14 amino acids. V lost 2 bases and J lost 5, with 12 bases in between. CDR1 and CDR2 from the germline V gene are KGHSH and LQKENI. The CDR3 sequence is CASSPEVGGTEAFF. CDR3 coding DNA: TGTGCCAGCTCACCAGAAGTGGGAGGGACTGAAGCTTTCTTT.

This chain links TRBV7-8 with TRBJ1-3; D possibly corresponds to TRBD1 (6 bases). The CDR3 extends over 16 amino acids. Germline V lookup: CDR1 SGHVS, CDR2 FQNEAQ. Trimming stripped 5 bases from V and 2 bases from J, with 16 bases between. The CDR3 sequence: CASSHRETGTGNTIYF. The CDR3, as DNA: TGTGCCAGCAGCCATCGAGAGACAGGAACTGGAAACACCATATATTTT.

For the CDR3, the DNA is TGCGCCAGCAGCCCCCGACTTAGCGGGGAGACCCAGTACTTC. This sequence encodes CASSPRLSGETQYF. This chain connects TRBV5-1 to TRBJ2-5; 7 nucleotides match TRBD2. V lost 4 bases and J lost 5; bases outside the gene matches: 8. Germline V CDR1 and CDR2: SGHRS, YFSETQ. There are 14 residues in the CDR3. The variable domain in full, completed from reference TRBV5-1 and TRBJ2-5, reads KAGVTQTPRYLIKTRGQQVTLSCSPISGHRSVSWYQQTPGQGLQFLFEYFSETQRNKGNFPGRFSGRQFSNSRSEMNVSTLELGDSALYLCASSPRLSGETQYFGPGTRLLVL.

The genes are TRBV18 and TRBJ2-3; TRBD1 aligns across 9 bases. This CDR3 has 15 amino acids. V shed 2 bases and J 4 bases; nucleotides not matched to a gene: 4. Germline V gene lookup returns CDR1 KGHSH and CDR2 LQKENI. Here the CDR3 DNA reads TGTGCCAGCTCACCAGGGACAGGGCCTTCAGATACGCAGTATTTT. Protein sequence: CASSPGTGPSDTQYF.

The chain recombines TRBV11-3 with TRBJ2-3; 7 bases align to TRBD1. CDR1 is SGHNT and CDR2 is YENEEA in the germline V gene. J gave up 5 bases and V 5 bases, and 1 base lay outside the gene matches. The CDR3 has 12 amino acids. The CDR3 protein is CASSPGGDTQYF. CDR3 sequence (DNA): TGTGCCAGCAGCCCAGGGGGAGATACGCAGTATTTT.

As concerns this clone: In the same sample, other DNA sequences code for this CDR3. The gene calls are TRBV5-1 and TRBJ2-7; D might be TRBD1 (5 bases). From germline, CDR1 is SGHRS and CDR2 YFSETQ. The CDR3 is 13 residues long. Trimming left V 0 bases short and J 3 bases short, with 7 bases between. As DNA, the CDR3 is TGCGCCAGCAGCTTGGCAGGGAACTACGAGCAGTACTTC. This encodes CASSLAGNYEQYF.

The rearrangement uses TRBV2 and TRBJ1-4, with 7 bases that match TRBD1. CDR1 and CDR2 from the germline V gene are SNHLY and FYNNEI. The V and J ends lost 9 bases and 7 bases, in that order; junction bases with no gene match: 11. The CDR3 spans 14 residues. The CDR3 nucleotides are TGTGCCAGTACCGGGACAGTAACAACTGAAAAACTGTTTTTT. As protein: CASTGTVTTEKLFF.

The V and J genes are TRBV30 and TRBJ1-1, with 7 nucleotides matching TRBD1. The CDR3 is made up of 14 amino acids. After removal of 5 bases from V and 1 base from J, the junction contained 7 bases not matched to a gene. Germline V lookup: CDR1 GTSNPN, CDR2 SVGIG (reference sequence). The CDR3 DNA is TGTGCCTGGGGAACAGGGGTTGAGAACACTGAAGCTTTCTTT. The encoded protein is CAWGTGVENTEAFF.

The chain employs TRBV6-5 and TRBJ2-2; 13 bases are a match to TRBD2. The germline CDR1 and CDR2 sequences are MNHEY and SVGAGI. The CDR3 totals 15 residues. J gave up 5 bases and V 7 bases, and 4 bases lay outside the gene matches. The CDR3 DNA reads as TGTGCCAGCATTACACTAGCGGGGGGGACCGGGGAGCTGTTTTTT. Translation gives CASITLAGGTGELFF.

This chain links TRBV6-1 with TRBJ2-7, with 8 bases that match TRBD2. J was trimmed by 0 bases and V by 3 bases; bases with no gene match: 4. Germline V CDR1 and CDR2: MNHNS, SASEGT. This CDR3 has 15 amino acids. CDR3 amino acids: CASSDGLALSYEQYF. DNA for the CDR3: TGTGCCAGCAGTGATGGACTAGCCCTCTCCTACGAGCAGTACTTC.

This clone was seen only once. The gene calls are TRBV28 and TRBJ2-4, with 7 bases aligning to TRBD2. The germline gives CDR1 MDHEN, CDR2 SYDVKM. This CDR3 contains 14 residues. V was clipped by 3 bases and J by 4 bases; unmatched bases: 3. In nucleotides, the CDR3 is TGTGCCAGCAGTTTTGGGGAGGGAAAAAACATTCAGTACTTC. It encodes CASSFGEGKNIQYF.

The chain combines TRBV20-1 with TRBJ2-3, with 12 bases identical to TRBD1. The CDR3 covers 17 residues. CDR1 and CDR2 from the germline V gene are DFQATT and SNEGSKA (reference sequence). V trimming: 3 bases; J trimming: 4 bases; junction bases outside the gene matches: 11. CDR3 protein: CSASPGTGGWDSDTQYF. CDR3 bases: TGCAGTGCTAGTCCCGGGACAGGGGGCTGGGATTCAGATACGCAGTATTTT.

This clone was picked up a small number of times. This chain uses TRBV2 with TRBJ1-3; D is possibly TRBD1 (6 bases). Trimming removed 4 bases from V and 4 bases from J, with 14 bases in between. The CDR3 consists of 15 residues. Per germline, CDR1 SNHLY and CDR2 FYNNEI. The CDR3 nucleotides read TGTGCCAGCAGTGGGATGGGGGGGCTCGGAAACACCATATATTTT. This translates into CASSGMGGLGNTIYF.